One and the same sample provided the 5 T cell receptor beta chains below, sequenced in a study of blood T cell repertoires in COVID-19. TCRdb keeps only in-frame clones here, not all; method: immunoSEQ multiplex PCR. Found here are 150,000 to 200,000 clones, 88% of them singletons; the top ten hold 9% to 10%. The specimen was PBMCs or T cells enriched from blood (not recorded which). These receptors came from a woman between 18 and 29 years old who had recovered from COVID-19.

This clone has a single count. CDR3 nucleotide sequence: TGTGCCAGCAGTTCACCCGGCGGGGTAAATGAAAAACTGTTTTTT. Encoded protein: CASSSPGGVNEKLFF. The chain recombines TRBV28 with TRBJ1-4; D gene uncertain. Per germline, CDR1 MDHEN and CDR2 SYDVKM. V gave up 4 bases and J gave up 5 bases, with 14 bases separating them. The CDR3 runs 15 residues.

CDR3 in DNA: TGTGCCAGCAGCTTAGGGGGACAGGACTATGGCTACACCTTC. Its protein is CASSLGGQDYGYTF. The rearrangement joins TRBV7-8 to TRBJ1-2; 8 bases agree with TRBD1. V was clipped by 1 base and J by 3 bases; unmatched bases: 1. There are 14 residues in the CDR3. Germline CDR1 SGHVS, CDR2 FQNEAQ. Combining the CDR3 with reference TRBV7-8 and TRBJ1-2 gives the whole variable domain GAGVSQSPRYKVAKRGQDVALRCDPISGHVSLFWYQQALGQGPEFLTYFQNEAQLDKSGLPSDRFFAERPEGSVSTLKIQRTQQEDSAVYLCASSLGGQDYGYTFGSGTRLTVV.

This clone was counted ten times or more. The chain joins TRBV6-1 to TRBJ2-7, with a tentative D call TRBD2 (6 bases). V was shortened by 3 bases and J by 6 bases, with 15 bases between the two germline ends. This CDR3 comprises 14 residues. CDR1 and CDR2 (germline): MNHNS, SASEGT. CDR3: CASSEGDSGLEQYF. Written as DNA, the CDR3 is TGTGCCAGCAGTGAGGGGGACTCCGGTCTCGAGCAGTACTTC.

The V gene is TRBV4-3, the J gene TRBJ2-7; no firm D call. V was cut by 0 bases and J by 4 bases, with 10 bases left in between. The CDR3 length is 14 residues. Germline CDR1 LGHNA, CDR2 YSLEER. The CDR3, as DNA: TGCGCCAGCAGCCAAGATCTCGCCCGGTACGAGCAGTACTTC. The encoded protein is CASSQDLARYEQYF.

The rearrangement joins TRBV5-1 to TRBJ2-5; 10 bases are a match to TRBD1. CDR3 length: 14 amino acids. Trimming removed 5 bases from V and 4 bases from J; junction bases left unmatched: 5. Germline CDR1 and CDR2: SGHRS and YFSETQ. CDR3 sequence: CASSRQGASETQYF. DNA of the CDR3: TGCGCCAGCAGTCGACAGGGGGCCTCAGAGACCCAGTACTTC.